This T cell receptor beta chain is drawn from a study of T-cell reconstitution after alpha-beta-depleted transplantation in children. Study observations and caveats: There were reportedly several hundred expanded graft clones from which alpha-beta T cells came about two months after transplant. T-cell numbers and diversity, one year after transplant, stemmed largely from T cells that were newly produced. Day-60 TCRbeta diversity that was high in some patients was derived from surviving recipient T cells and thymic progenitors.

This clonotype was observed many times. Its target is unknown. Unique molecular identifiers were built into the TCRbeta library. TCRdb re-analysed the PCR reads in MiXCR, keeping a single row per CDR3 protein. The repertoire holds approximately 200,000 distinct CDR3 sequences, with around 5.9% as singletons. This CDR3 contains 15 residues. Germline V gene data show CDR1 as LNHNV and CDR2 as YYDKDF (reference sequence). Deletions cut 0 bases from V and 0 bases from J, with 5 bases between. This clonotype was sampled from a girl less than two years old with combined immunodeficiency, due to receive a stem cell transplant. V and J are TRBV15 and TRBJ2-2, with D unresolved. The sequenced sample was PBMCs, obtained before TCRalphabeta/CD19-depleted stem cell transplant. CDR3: CATSREATNTGELFF. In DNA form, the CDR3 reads TGTGCCACCAGCAGAGAAGCAACGAACACCGGGGAGCTGTTTTTT.